This T cell receptor (beta chain) originates from a study of T cell clones after liver transplantation (dated by TCRdb to the late 2010s). Study-level background: Samples were obtained from ITN030ST, a randomized trial in which withdrawal of immunosuppression was attempted within 2 years of liver transplantation. Blood samples were collected pre-transplant, pre-randomization before withdrawal, and post-randomization after either complete withdrawal or failed withdrawal. The study cohort included 8 liver transplant recipients, of whom 3 were classified as tolerant and 5 as non-tolerant. After a pre-transplant mixed lymphocyte reaction, TCRbeta sequencing was used to pinpoint donor-reactive T cell clones, which were subsequently tracked in post-transplant blood. Three of the eight recipients were HCV-positive; the others were transplanted for non-autoimmune, non-viral indications. As an antigen-independent comparator for the donor-reactive sequences, third party-reactive TCRbeta sequences from pre-transplant MLRs were identified as well. To count as tolerant, a recipient had to stay completely off immunosuppression for at least one year without liver enzymes climbing beyond twice the upper limit of normal. The subjects received no induction therapy and were kept on standard immunosuppression until randomization at 12-24 months post-transplant. Overall results and qualifications from the work: Since no allograft tissue specimens were available, donor-reactive T cells may have migrated into the graft instead of being deleted. The conclusions were preliminary, being limited by small, heterogeneous patient numbers and by non-standardized post-transplant time points. A greater decline was seen for donor-reactive sequences than for third party-reactive sequences, suggesting partial antigen-specific deletion unrelated to withdrawal success. In most of the 8 subjects, regardless of tolerance or HCV status, circulating donor-reactive CD4 TCRbeta sequences dropped significantly post-transplant. Low numbers of available donor cells limited the measurable donor-reactive repertoire in two subjects. When repertoire turnover was taken into account, detection of donor-reactive sequences was significantly reduced in 7 of 8 subjects for CD4 and in 8 of 8 subjects for CD8.

For this chain, trimming is 4 bases at the V end and 0 bases at the J end, and the number of junction bases without a gene match is 13. The CDR3 runs 19 residues from the cysteine to the phenylalanine. The entry retains the CDR3 DNA only, 57 bases that are in frame from base 1. CDR1 and CDR2 are read off the germline V gene as KGHSH and LQKENI. Using immunoSEQ, frozen genomic DNA was subjected to high-throughput TCRbeta CDR3 sequencing, a process that included PCR amplification, mapping, bias correction and internal controls. The source study handled its data this way. Only productive rearrangements were retained, and each unique TCRbeta sequence was defined by its CDR3 nucleotide sequence together with its V and J gene. A sequence counted as donor-reactive only if the sequence showed at least 5-fold expansion in CFSE-low cells compared with unstimulated pre-transplant cells and had a frequency of at least 0.01%. Minimum frequency thresholds were set for each subject based on the unstimulated sample with the lowest template count, ensuring at least 90% detection power. Jensen-Shannon divergence between the top 1000 TCRbeta sequences after and before transplant was used to measure repertoire turnover. Changes in detection of donor-reactive sequences were tested with two-sided Fisher's exact tests. This immuneACCESS table, as held by TCRdb, lists in-frame sequences with V and J called but not all clones. Of the missing ones, under half trace to an unresolved V gene in checked studies; the others have no known cause. The V and J calls and the clone size are those of that table, but D and trimming were determined from the DNA. The sample includes tens of thousands of clones, with about 70% observed a single time. 14% to 15% of the sample lies in the top ten.

Interpreted using the paper, the time point label stands for: pre-transplant. Thawed unstimulated PBMCs were stained for CD3, CD4 and CD8 and FACS-sorted into CD3+CD4+ and CD3+CD8+ populations. Randomization to immunosuppression withdrawal applied to every one of the 8 studied subjects. The Qiagen DNeasy Blood and Tissue Kit was used for genomic DNA isolation. This clone was observed once. What this receptor recognizes is not known. Per-base quality was not reported, and no clone a single base away is much larger than it. Recombination joined TRBV18 with TRBJ1-3, with 9 bases in between that match TRBD1. Source: CD4+ T cells from blood, taken before liver transplant. The TCR originated in a human donor who received a liver transplant. The nucleotide sequence reads as follows: TGTGCCAGCTCACTGAACCCGGGACAGGGTGTTAGCTCTGGAAACACCATATATTTT. This translates into CASSLNPGQGVSSGNTIYF.